The 16 T cell receptor beta chains in this list originate from one sample, sequenced in a study of T cells in Graves' hyperthyroidism and ophthalmopathy. It was RNA transcripts that yielded the amplified TCR beta CDR3 regions. During a first-round RT-PCR of the TCR CDR3, the HTBI primer set was used. TCRdb passed the multiplex PCR reads through MiXCR, listing each CDR3 protein once. Of some 650,000 distinct CDR3 sequences listed, more than 15% were seen once; the top ten hold around 3.3%. Source material: blood. The source is a woman in her forties with Graves' ophthalmopathy.

This clonotype was counted many times. The DNA for the CDR3 is TGTGCCAGCAGGCCAGTCAGGGGATCCCCGAACACCGGGGAGCTGTTTTTT. This sequence encodes CASRPVRGSPNTGELFF. The V call is TRBV11-2, the J call TRBJ2-2, with D maybe TRBD1 (6 bases). The ends were cut back, 6 bases at V and 0 bases at J, with 17 bases in the middle. There are 17 residues in the CDR3. Germline loops: CDR1 SGHAT, CDR2 FQNNGV.

There are many counts of this clonotype. This sequence joins TRBV5-1 and TRBJ2-1; D is uncertain. The V gene's germline CDR1 is SGHRS and CDR2 YFSETQ. There are 16 residues in the CDR3. V shed 2 bases and J shed 7 bases, with 19 bases lying between them. The CDR3 region has the DNA TGCGCCAGCAGCTTTGGAGCCCAAAGCTCCCTGAATGAGCAGTTCTTC. Amino acids: CASSFGAQSSLNEQFF.

This clonotype was counted many times. The chain couples TRBV30 to TRBJ1-1; D ambiguous. Germline loops: CDR1 GTSNPN, CDR2 SVGIG (reference sequence). This CDR3 has 13 amino acids. Trimming pared 0 bases from V and 3 bases from J, leaving 8 bases between. The CDR3 loop reads CAWSVQGDTEAFF. In DNA, the CDR3 is TGTGCCTGGAGTGTACAAGGAGACACTGAAGCTTTCTTT.

This clonotype was counted between two and nine times. This rearrangement joins TRBV18 to TRBJ1-2, with TRBD1 as a possible D gene (6 bases). Germline loops: CDR1 KGHSH, CDR2 LQKENI. V was cut by 3 bases and J by 9 bases, with 11 bases left in between. This CDR3 region has 12 residues. CDR3 nucleotide sequence: TGTGCCAGCTCACCTAGACGGGACAGCTACACCTTC. As protein: CASSPRRDSYTF.

This clonotype was found many times. The CDR3 is CASSEIRGGPDTQYF. The CDR3 bases are TGTGCCAGCAGTGAAATCCGGGGGGGCCCAGATACGCAGTATTTT. This chain links TRBV2 with TRBJ2-3; 8 bases agree with TRBD2. The V segment lost 2 bases and the J segment 4 bases; nucleotides outside the gene matches: 5. This CDR3 has 15 residues. Germline CDR1 is SNHLY and CDR2 is FYNNEI.

There are many counts of this clonotype. Here the CDR3 DNA reads TGCAGTGCTGTGGGGGCCCTGCGGGAGGGTTACAATGAGCAGTTCTTC. Translated, it gives CSAVGALREGYNEQFF. V is TRBV20-1 and J is TRBJ2-1; 9 bases map to TRBD2. The CDR3 loop spans 16 amino acids. CDR1 and CDR2 from the germline V gene are DFQATT and SNEGSKA (reference sequence). Trimming took 5 bases from V and 4 from J; bases not matched to a gene: 12.

V is TRBV18 and J is TRBJ2-2, with D possibly matching TRBD2 (5 bases). CDR1 is KGHSH, CDR2 LQKENI, per germline. Trimming pared 5 bases from V and 5 bases from J, leaving 12 bases between. CDR3 length equals 14 residues. For the CDR3, the DNA is TGTGCCAGCTCAGGAGGAACCGAAACCGGGGAGCTGTTTTTT. Encoded protein: CASSGGTETGELFF.

The table lists this clonotype with many counts. The CDR3 coding sequence is TGTGCCAGCAGCTCAGCGGGGGGATTCGAGGATACGCAGTATTTT. This sequence encodes CASSSAGGFEDTQYF. The chain is built from TRBV7-9 and TRBJ2-3; 9 bases agree with TRBD2. V shed 4 bases and J 6 bases; nucleotides not matched to a gene: 8. The CDR3 has 15 residues. Germline CDR1 reads SEHNR; CDR2 reads FQNEAQ (reference sequence).

In its sample, this clonotype was seen many times. CDR3 coding DNA: TGTGCCTGTCAGAGGGGGGTGCCGACAGATACGCAGTATTTT. It translates to CACQRGVPTDTQYF. The chain carries TRBV30 and TRBJ2-3; D might be TRBD1 or TRBD2, each matching 6 bases. The CDR3 is made up of 14 amino acids. Germline CDR1 reads GTSNPN; CDR2 reads SVGIG (reference sequence). Trimming removed 6 bases at V and 3 bases at J, with 16 bases between.

Of note for this clonotype: One base away lies a much larger clone, so this may be a sequencing read error. The CDR3 sequence: CASSYDGVYGCTF. In DNA form, the CDR3 reads TGTGCCAGCAGTTACGACGGAGTCTATGGCTGCACCTTC. The chain combines TRBV6-2 or TRBV6-3 with TRBJ1-2; D not resolved. The CDR3 is 13 amino acids. Germline V gene data show CDR1 as MNHEY and CDR2 as SVGEGT.

The sample holds a few counts of this clonotype. The rearrangement joins TRBV12-3 or TRBV12-4 to TRBJ2-5; 8 nucleotides line up with TRBD2. The CDR3 is made up of 15 amino acids. Trimming took 1 base from V and 5 from J; bases not matched to a gene: 6. CDR3 DNA sequence: TGTGCCAGCAGTTTAGAAAGCGGGAGTTGGGAGACCCAGTACTTC. Its protein product is CASSLESGSWETQYF.

This clonotype came up many times. The chain links TRBV6-1 to TRBJ2-1, with no clear D. The ends were cut back, 10 bases at V and 2 bases at J, with 15 bases in the middle. Germline CDR1 reads MNHNS; CDR2 reads SASEGT. The CDR3 runs to 14 residues. The CDR3 coding sequence is TGTGCCACCCTAACAGCGATCACCTACAATGAGCAGTTCTTC. It specifies CATLTAITYNEQFF.

V gene TRBV20-1 combines with J gene TRBJ2-1, with D possibly being TRBD2 (6 bases). The CDR3 runs 15 residues. Trimming pared 6 bases from V and 0 bases from J, leaving 15 bases between. The germline CDR1 and CDR2 sequences are DFQATT and SNEGSKA (reference sequence). The CDR3 DNA is TGCAGTGCCTTCCGGGACTCTAGCTCCTACAATGAGCAGTTCTTC. Its protein product is CSAFRDSSSYNEQFF.

Regarding this clonotype: A read error may produce the germline difference seen at one junction end. The chain links TRBV5-1 to TRBJ1-1; possible D gene TRBD1, 5 bases. Germline values: CDR1 SGHRS, CDR2 YFSETQ. The CDR3 spans 19 residues. The CDR3 nucleotides are TGCGCCAACAGCTTGGCCCTGGGGCTTGCGGGGCGTATGAACACTGAAGCTTTCTTT. Amino acids: CANSLALGLAGRMNTEAFF.

This clonotype was seen a handful of times. The chain is built from TRBV20-1 and TRBJ1-6; TRBD1 aligns across 7 bases. CDR3 length: 16 amino acids. Looked up from germline, CDR1 is DFQATT and CDR2 is SNEGSKA (reference sequence). Written as DNA, the CDR3 is TGCAGCAGGCCCCGGACAGGTTTCTCCCAAGATTCACCCCTCCACTTT. It translates to CSRPRTGFSQDSPLHF.

This clonotype has just a few counts. V usage is TRBV29-1 and J usage is TRBJ2-7, with D possibly TRBD1 on 6 matching bases. The V end was cut by 4 bases, the J end by 1 base, with 14 bases between. This CDR3 contains 14 residues. The germline V gene has CDR1 SQVTM and CDR2 ANQGSEA. The CDR3 loop reads CSVGPRDNSYEQYF. The DNA for the CDR3 is TGCAGCGTTGGCCCCCGGGACAATTCCTACGAGCAGTACTTC.